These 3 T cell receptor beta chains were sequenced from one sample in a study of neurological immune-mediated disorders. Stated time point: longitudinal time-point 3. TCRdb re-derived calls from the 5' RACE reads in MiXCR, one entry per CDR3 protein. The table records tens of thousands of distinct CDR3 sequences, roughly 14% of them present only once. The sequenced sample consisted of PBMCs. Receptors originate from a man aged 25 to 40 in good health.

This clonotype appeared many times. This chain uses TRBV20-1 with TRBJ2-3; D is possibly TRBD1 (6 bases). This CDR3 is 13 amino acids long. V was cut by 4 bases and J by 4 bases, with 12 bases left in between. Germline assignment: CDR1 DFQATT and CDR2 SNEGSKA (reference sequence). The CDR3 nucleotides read TGCAGTGCTACCTCGACAGGACCAGATACGCAGTATTTT. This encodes CSATSTGPDTQYF.

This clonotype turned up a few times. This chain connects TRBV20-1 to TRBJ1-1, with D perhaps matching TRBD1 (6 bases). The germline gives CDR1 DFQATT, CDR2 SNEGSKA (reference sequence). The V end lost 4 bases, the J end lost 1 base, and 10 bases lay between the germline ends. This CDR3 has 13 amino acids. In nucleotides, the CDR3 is TGCAGTGCTACAGGGGAAACGAACACTGAAGCTTTCTTT. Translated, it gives CSATGETNTEAFF.

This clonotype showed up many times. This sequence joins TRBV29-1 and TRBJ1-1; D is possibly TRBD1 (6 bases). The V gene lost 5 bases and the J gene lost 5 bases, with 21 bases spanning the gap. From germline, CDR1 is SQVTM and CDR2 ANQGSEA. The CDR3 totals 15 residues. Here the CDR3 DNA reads TGCAGCGTTACCCACAGGGTGAGGAAGAGTACTGAAGCTTTCTTT. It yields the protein CSVTHRVRKSTEAFF.